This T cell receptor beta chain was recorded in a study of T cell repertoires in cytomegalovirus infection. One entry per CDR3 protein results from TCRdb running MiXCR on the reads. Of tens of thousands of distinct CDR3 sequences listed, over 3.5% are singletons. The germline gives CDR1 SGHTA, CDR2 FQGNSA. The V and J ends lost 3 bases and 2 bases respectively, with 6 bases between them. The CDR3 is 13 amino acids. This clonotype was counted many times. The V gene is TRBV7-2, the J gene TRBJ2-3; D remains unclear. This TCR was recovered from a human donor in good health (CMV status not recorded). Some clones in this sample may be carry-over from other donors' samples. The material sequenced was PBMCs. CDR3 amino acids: CASSFQNTDTQYF. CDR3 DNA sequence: TGTGCCAGCAGCTTCCAAAACACAGATACGCAGTATTTT. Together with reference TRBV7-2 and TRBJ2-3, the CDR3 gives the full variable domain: GAGVSQSPSNKVTEKGKDVELRCDPISGHTALYWYRQSLGQGLEFLIYFQGNSAPDKSGLPSDRFSAERTGGSVSTLTIQRTQQEDSAVYLCASSFQNTDTQYFGPGTRLTVL.